The next 31 T cell receptor beta chains were all read from a single sample in a study of blood T cell repertoires in COVID-19. Some clones are missing from TCRdb's copy, which holds only in-frame ones; the method was immunoSEQ multiplex PCR. The table includes a few hundred thousand clones, more than 80% detected once. Sequencing input: peripheral blood. The receptor set was obtained from a woman of 80 years or more with acute or convalescent COVID-19.

This chain links TRBV29-1 with TRBJ2-1, with D possibly TRBD1 on 6 matching bases. Germline lookup yields CDR1 SQVTM and CDR2 ANQGSEA. The V end lost 7 bases, the J end lost 9 bases, and 16 bases lay between the germline ends. The CDR3 consists of 12 residues. The CDR3 here is CSGGTTGSEQFF. In nucleotides, the CDR3 is TGCAGCGGTGGGACAACGGGGAGTGAGCAGTTCTTC.

V gene TRBV3-1 (or the pseudogene TRBV3-2) combines with J gene TRBJ2-7; 7 bases are a match to TRBD1. J was trimmed by 3 bases and V by 3 bases; bases with no gene match: 5. The CDR3 is made up of 14 amino acids. Germline loops: CDR1 LGHDT, CDR2 YNNKEL (reference sequence). DNA of the CDR3: TGTGCCAGCAGCCAGTGGGACAGTTTCTACGAGCAGTACTTC. Its protein is CASSQWDSFYEQYF.

The chain recombines TRBV11-1 with TRBJ1-1; possible D gene TRBD1, 5 bases. In germline, CDR1 is SGHAT, CDR2 FQDESV (reference sequence). With 5 bases removed from V and 3 bases from J, the gap between germline ends came to 10 bases. This CDR3 is built from 13 residues. CDR3 sequence: CASSTQGHTEAFF. In nucleotides, the CDR3 is TGTGCCAGCAGCACCCAGGGTCACACTGAAGCTTTCTTT.

The V gene is TRBV3-1 (or the pseudogene TRBV3-2), the J gene TRBJ2-5; weak D call: TRBD1 (5 bases). This CDR3 comprises 16 residues. CDR1 LGHDT and CDR2 YNNKEL come from the germline V gene (reference sequence). The V gene lost 0 bases and the J gene lost 6 bases, with 17 bases spanning the gap. Written as DNA, the CDR3 is TGTGCCAGCAGCCAAGATCGTGTGCAGGGTCGTAAGACCCAGTACTTC. Translation gives CASSQDRVQGRKTQYF.

V gene TRBV3-1 (or the pseudogene TRBV3-2) combines with J gene TRBJ1-2; D remains ambiguous. The CDR3 is 14 residues long. Trimming pared 0 bases from V and 5 bases from J, leaving 10 bases between. Germline V gene lookup returns CDR1 LGHDT and CDR2 YNNKEL (reference sequence). The CDR3 spells CASSQEGSGYGYTF. DNA for the CDR3: TGTGCCAGCAGCCAAGAGGGCAGCGGGTATGGCTACACCTTC.

The chain combines TRBV9 with TRBJ2-7, with TRBD2 matching over 7 bases. CDR1 SGDLS and CDR2 YYNGEE come from the germline V gene. This CDR3 is 14 amino acids long. The trim removed 4 bases at V and 3 bases at J, leaving 7 bases unmatched. CDR3 amino acids: CASSLKGGDYEQYF. The CDR3 nucleotides are TGTGCCAGCAGCTTAAAGGGAGGGGACTACGAGCAGTACTTC.

The V and J genes are TRBV12-3 or TRBV12-4 and TRBJ2-7; TRBD2 matches at 10 bases. CDR3 length equals 13 residues. The ends lost 7 bases at V and 5 bases at J; junction bases unmatched: 5. The CDR3 coding sequence is TGTGCCAGCACTCTAGCGGGAGCGGACGAGCAGTACTTC. It yields the protein CASTLAGADEQYF.

This chain uses TRBV6-6 with TRBJ2-7, with a tentative D call TRBD2 (7 bases). Germline values: CDR1 MNHNY, CDR2 SVGAGI (reference sequence). The V end lost 0 bases, the J end lost 4 bases, and 13 bases lay between the germline ends. The CDR3 has 15 residues. CDR3: CASSYSGGGLYEQYF. As DNA, the CDR3 is TGTGCCAGCAGTTACTCTGGCGGGGGCCTTTACGAGCAGTACTTC.

This chain connects TRBV7-9 to TRBJ2-7; tentatively, D is TRBD2 (5 bases). The CDR3 contains 13 residues. Per the germline V gene, CDR1 is SEHNR and CDR2 is FQNEAQ (reference sequence). V was shortened by 5 bases and J by 3 bases, with 11 bases between the two germline ends. Here the CDR3 DNA reads TGTGCCAGCAGCCGGGAACCTTACTACGAGCAGTACTTC. Protein product: CASSREPYYEQYF.

The table lists this clone with a count of one. The chain combines TRBV28 with TRBJ2-1; the match to TRBD2 covers 16 bases. V lost 6 bases to trimming and J lost 9 bases; unmatched junction nucleotides: 5. The germline CDR1 and CDR2 sequences are MDHEN and SYDVKM. The CDR3 length is 15 residues. The CDR3 loop is CASSPGLAGGVEQFF. CDR3 sequence (DNA): TGTGCCAGCAGCCCGGGACTAGCGGGAGGGGTTGAGCAGTTCTTC.

Turning to this clone: Other DNA sequences in this sample translate to the same CDR3. The chain couples TRBV30 to TRBJ2-7; D is possibly TRBD1 (6 bases). CDR1 is GTSNPN, CDR2 SVGIG, per germline (reference sequence). V dropped 1 base and J dropped 4 bases, with 8 bases sitting between them. The CDR3 has 12 amino acids. CDR3 residues: CAWSDRDYEQYF. CDR3 in DNA: TGTGCCTGGAGTGACAGGGATTACGAGCAGTACTTC.

The V and J genes are TRBV5-4 and TRBJ2-1; D is perhaps TRBD2 (5 bases). V lost 1 base and J lost 3, with 8 bases in between. CDR1 and CDR2 from the germline V gene are SGHNT and YYREEE (reference sequence). The CDR3 covers 14 residues. CDR3 region: CASSLSRDYNEQFF. The CDR3 DNA reads TGTGCCAGCAGCTTGTCCCGGGACTACAATGAGCAGTTCTTC. The full variable domain, in which reference TRBV5-4 and TRBJ2-1 provide the parts outside the CDR3, is ETGVTQSPTHLIKTRGQQVTLRCSSQSGHNTVSWYQQALGQGPQFIFQYYREEENGRGNFPPRFSGLQFPNYSSELNVNALELDDSALYLCASSLSRDYNEQFFGPGTRLTVL.

The chain combines TRBV6-6 with TRBJ1-5; D remains ambiguous. The CDR3 runs 15 residues. Germline V gene sequence: CDR1 MNHNY, CDR2 SVGAGI (reference sequence). Trimming removed 2 bases at V and 2 bases at J, with 10 bases between. Here the CDR3 DNA reads TGTGCCAGCAGTTACGATTTTTCGGGCAATCAGCCCCAGCATTTT. Protein product: CASSYDFSGNQPQHF.

The gene calls are TRBV11-2 and TRBJ2-3; TRBD1 agrees at 8 bases. CDR1 is SGHAT and CDR2 is FQNNGV in the germline V gene. This CDR3 is built from 16 residues. Trimming at V came to 0 bases and at J to 3 bases, leaving 5 bases not matched to a gene. The CDR3 is CASSLDPDRVTDTQYF. The CDR3 coding sequence is TGTGCCAGCAGCTTAGACCCGGACAGGGTGACAGATACGCAGTATTTT.

The table lists this clone with a few counts. This CDR3 reads CASSSLDRGRSPLHF. CDR3 sequence (DNA): TGTGCCAGCAGCTCCCTGGACAGGGGGCGTTCACCCCTCCACTTT. The V and J genes are TRBV7-3 and TRBJ1-6, with TRBD1 matching over 11 bases. Germline V CDR1 and CDR2: SGHTA, FQGTGA. The V gene end was trimmed by 4 bases and the J gene end by 9 bases; junction bases not matched to a gene: 5. The CDR3 totals 15 residues.

The chain has TRBV19 and TRBJ2-3; 13 bases fit TRBD2. The CDR3 is 15 amino acids. Per germline, CDR1 LNHDA and CDR2 SQIVND (reference sequence). V was clipped by 4 bases and J by 4 bases; unmatched bases: 2. CDR3 bases: TGTGCCAGTAGTACTGGGACTAGCGGGGCAGATACGCAGTATTTT. This encodes CASSTGTSGADTQYF.

The chain is built from TRBV29-1 and TRBJ2-5; possibly TRBD1 for D (5 bases). Per the germline V gene, CDR1 is SQVTM and CDR2 is ANQGSEA. Deletions cut 4 bases from V and 5 bases from J, with 17 bases between. The CDR3 extends over 14 amino acids. In DNA form, the CDR3 reads TGCAGCGTTGTGGCCCCCCAGGGCGGCGAGACCCAGTACTTC. Its translation is CSVVAPQGGETQYF.

The CDR3 sequence: CASGLVPVTGTEAFF. The CDR3 DNA sequence: TGTGCTAGTGGTTTGGTCCCAGTGACGGGCACTGAAGCTTTCTTT. The V call is TRBV12-5, the J call TRBJ1-1; D is ambiguous. Germline V gene lookup returns CDR1 LGHNT and CDR2 FRNRAP. Trimming cost V 0 bases and J 4 bases, with 12 bases left between them. The CDR3 sequence is 15 residues long.

The chain employs TRBV6-2 or TRBV6-3 and TRBJ2-7; 8 bases are a match to TRBD2. Germline loops: CDR1 MNHEY, CDR2 SVGEGT. The trim removed 5 bases at V and 1 base at J, leaving 10 bases unmatched. This CDR3 has 16 residues. The CDR3 here is CASSPLGAGVSYEQYF. As DNA, the CDR3 is TGTGCCAGCAGTCCCCTGGGAGCGGGGGTATCCTACGAGCAGTACTTC.

This clone turned up a few times. The chain joins TRBV9 to TRBJ1-2, with a weak D call TRBD1 (5 bases). The germline V gene encodes CDR1 SGDLS and CDR2 YYNGEE. The CDR3 runs to 17 residues. The V and J ends lost 4 bases and 4 bases respectively, with 23 bases between them. CDR3 nucleotides: TGTGCCAGCAGCCCCCAGTTGGCAGGGCAGGGAAGCTATGGCTACACCTTC. Translation: CASSPQLAGQGSYGYTF.

The chain employs TRBV5-1 and TRBJ1-1; 7 positions match TRBD1. The CDR3 extends over 14 amino acids. The junction had 8 bases not matched to a gene; V was cut back by 8 bases and J by 1 base. Germline V gene sequence: CDR1 SGHRS, CDR2 YFSETQ. For the CDR3, the DNA is TGCGCCAGTGGGGAACAGGGGTGGAACACTGAAGCTTTCTTT. Protein product: CASGEQGWNTEAFF.

The rearrangement uses TRBV5-4 and TRBJ2-3; D is possibly TRBD1 (6 bases). The CDR3 length is 13 residues. V lost 3 bases and J lost 5, with 10 bases in between. Per the germline V gene, CDR1 is SGHNT and CDR2 is YYREEE (reference sequence). The CDR3 loop is CASSWVGGDTQYF. The CDR3 coding sequence is TGTGCCAGCAGCTGGGTAGGGGGAGATACGCAGTATTTT.

The J gene is TRBJ1-1, the V gene TRBV4-1; D ambiguous. V lost 3 bases to trimming and J lost 3 bases, with 11 bases between them. CDR1 MGHRA and CDR2 YSYEKL come from the germline V gene. The CDR3 sequence is 14 residues long. In DNA, the CDR3 is TGCGCCAGCAGCCAGGCCCTGGCGGACACTGAAGCTTTCTTT. It translates to CASSQALADTEAFF.

The V call is TRBV5-1, the J call TRBJ1-1, with unresolved D. Germline CDR1 SGHRS, CDR2 YFSETQ. Trimming removed 5 bases from V and 1 base from J, with 9 bases in between. The CDR3 spans 13 residues. CDR3 in DNA: TGCGCCAGCAGGATGGGAGCGAACACTGAAGCTTTCTTT. This gives the protein CASRMGANTEAFF.

The V gene is TRBV6-5, the J gene TRBJ1-3; D gene unclear. Germline values: CDR1 MNHEY, CDR2 SVGAGI. Trimming pared 6 bases from V and 0 bases from J, leaving 9 bases between. There are 14 residues in the CDR3. The CDR3 DNA is TGTGCCAGCAGCCCCCTCAGCTCTGGAAACACCATATATTTT. Protein product: CASSPLSSGNTIYF.

The chain recombines TRBV24-1 with TRBJ1-1, with 8 nucleotides matching TRBD1. The CDR3 length is 13 residues. Trimming took 5 bases from V and 7 from J; bases not matched to a gene: 5. In germline, CDR1 is KGHDR, CDR2 SFDVKD. The CDR3 loop is CATSVGTGREAFF. In DNA, the CDR3 is TGTGCCACCAGTGTAGGGACAGGCCGTGAAGCTTTCTTT.

The chain is built from TRBV7-9 and TRBJ1-1, with unresolved D. The CDR3 is made up of 13 amino acids. The V end lost 8 bases, the J end lost 0 bases, and 10 bases lay between the germline ends. Germline lookup yields CDR1 SEHNR and CDR2 FQNEAQ (reference sequence). As DNA, the CDR3 is TGTGCCAGCTCAGAGGATTTGAACACTGAAGCTTTCTTT. Residues: CASSEDLNTEAFF.

The chain recombines TRBV7-9 with TRBJ2-7, with unresolved D. The V and J ends lost 1 base and 6 bases respectively, with 13 bases between them. Germline V gene sequence: CDR1 SEHNR, CDR2 FQNEAQ (reference sequence). CDR3 length: 14 amino acids. The CDR3 is CASSLVSLASEQYF. The CDR3 nucleotides are TGTGCCAGCAGCTTAGTCTCCTTAGCCAGCGAGCAGTACTTC.

This chain joins TRBV18 and TRBJ1-3, with D uncertain. The CDR3 contains 16 residues. V lost 8 bases, J lost 3 bases, and 20 bases lay in between. Germline CDR1 reads KGHSH; CDR2 reads LQKENI. CDR3 protein: CASAPPANSRGNTIYF. The CDR3 region has the DNA TGTGCCAGCGCCCCCCCCGCGAATTCACGTGGAAACACCATATATTTT.

This clone was picked up a small number of times. This rearrangement joins TRBV7-9 to TRBJ2-2, with D possibly TRBD1 on 6 matching bases. The ends were cut back, 6 bases at V and 0 bases at J, with 8 bases in the middle. The CDR3 is 14 residues long. The V gene's germline CDR1 is SEHNR and CDR2 FQNEAQ (reference sequence). The CDR3 reads CASRTGSNTGELFF. The CDR3, as DNA: TGTGCCAGCAGGACAGGATCGAACACCGGGGAGCTGTTTTTT.

The chain couples TRBV19 to TRBJ1-5, with unresolved D. Germline V lookup: CDR1 LNHDA, CDR2 SQIVND (reference sequence). The CDR3 extends over 13 amino acids. Trimming cost V 4 bases and J 2 bases, with 6 bases left between them. Here the CDR3 DNA reads TGTGCCAGTAGTAAGAGCGGCAATCAGCCCCAGCATTTT. This codes for CASSKSGNQPQHF.